Sequencing of this T cell receptor (beta chain) was carried out in a study of T cell changes during pregnancy in multiple sclerosis. Assay used: immunoSEQ multiplex PCR; TCRdb lists only in-frame clones, some missing. The sample lists approximately 21,000 clones, around 90% occurring once. Germline loops: CDR1 SNHLY, CDR2 FYNNEI. J lost 7 bases, V lost 10 bases, and 7 bases had no gene match. The CDR3 length is 13 residues. This sequence originates from a female donor in good health, enrolled as a control in a pregnancy study. This chain joins TRBV2 and TRBJ2-7, with TRBD2 matching over 13 bases. The material was CD8+ T cells from peripheral blood mononuclear cells, obtained in the third trimester of pregnancy. As DNA, the CDR3 is TGTGCCACCCGGGGACTAGCGGGACGGGAGCAGTACTTC. Protein: CATRGLAGREQYF.